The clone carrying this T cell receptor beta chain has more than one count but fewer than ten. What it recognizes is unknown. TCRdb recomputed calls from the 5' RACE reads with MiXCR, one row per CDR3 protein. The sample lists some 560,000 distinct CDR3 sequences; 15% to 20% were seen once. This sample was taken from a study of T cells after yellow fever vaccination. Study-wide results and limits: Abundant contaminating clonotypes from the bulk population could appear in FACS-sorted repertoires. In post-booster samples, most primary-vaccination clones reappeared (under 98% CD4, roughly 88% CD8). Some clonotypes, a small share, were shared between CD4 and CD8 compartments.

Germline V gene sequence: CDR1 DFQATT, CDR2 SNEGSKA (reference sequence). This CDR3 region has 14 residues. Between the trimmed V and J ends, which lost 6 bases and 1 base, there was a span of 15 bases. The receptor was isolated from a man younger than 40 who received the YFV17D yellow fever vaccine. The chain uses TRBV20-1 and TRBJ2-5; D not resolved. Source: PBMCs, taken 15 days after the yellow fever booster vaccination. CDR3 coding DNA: TGCAGTGCCAAGCAACACGGGTCCCAAGAGACCCAGTACTTC. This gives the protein CSAKQHGSQETQYF.